In this sample, the clone carrying this T cell receptor beta chain turned up a few times. Its antigen is not identified. Treatment reported: approximately 11-day PBMC culture with coronavirus spike peptide pools or control peptides (ViraFEST assay). Collection of the unexposed donor's CD4+ T cells took place before the COVID-19 pandemic (2011-2018). With peptide pools, ViraFEST first expanded antigen-specific T cells and afterwards sequenced their TCRs. Roughly 2 million PBMCs per well were cultured with around 10 IU/ml IL-2 and approximately 9.6 ug/ml peptide pools. This CDR3 comprises 11 residues. Germline assignment: CDR1 LNHDA and CDR2 SQIVND (reference sequence). V shed 10 bases and J shed 13 bases, with 17 bases lying between them. The data derive from a study of vaccination and CD4 T cells after COVID-19. Turning to the study itself: Each post-COVID sample was drawn after diagnosis, and the median interval was roughly 97 days (range 35 to 161).

Researchers used the Oncomine TCR Beta short-read assay to sequence DNA from cultured CD4+ T cells. MiXCR was run by TCRdb on the PCR reads, yielding one entry per CDR3 protein. The data show 7,500 to 10,000 distinct CDR3 sequences, roughly 42% seen once. The origin of this receptor is a human donor in good health. Sequencing input: CD4+ T cells from blood, cultured in vitro. The V call is TRBV19, the J call TRBJ2-1, with D perhaps given as TRBD1 or TRBD2 (5 bases each). CDR3 coding DNA: TGTGCCACCCAACCCCCCGGGGCTCAGTTCTTC. Its protein is CATQPPGAQFF. The full variable domain, rest sourced from reference TRBV19 and TRBJ2-1, is DGGITQSPKYLFRKEGQNVTLSCEQNLNHDAMYWYRQDPGQGLRLIYYSQIVNDFQKGDIAEGYSVSREKKESFPLTVTSAQKNPTAFYLCATQPPGAQFFGPGTRLTVL.